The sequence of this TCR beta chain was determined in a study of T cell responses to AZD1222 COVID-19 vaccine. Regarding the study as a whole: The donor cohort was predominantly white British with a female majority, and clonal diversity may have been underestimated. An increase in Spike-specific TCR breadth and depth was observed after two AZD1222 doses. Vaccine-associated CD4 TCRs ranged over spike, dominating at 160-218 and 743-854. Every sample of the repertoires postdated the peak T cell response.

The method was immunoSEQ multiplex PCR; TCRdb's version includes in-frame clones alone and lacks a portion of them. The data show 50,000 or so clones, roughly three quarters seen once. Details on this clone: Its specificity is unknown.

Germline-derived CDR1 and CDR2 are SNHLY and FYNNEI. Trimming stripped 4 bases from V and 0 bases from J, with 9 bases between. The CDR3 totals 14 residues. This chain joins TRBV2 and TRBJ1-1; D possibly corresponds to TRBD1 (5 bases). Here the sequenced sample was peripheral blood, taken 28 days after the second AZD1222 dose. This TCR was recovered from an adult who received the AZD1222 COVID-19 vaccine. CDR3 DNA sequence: TGTGCCAGCAGTGGCCAGACAGTGAACACTGAAGCTTTCTTT. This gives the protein CASSGQTVNTEAFF.